Below are 27 T cell receptor beta chains sequenced from a single sample in a study of identical twins. Using its own MiXCR run on the 5' RACE reads, TCRdb lists one record per CDR3 protein. The sample includes hundreds of thousands of distinct CDR3 sequences, around an eighth of them seen just once. The sample was also reused in another study, on yellow fever vaccine responses in identical twins.

Sequences were obtained from PBMCs. These receptor sequences come from a woman aged 18-29 years in good health.

This clonotype was seen repeatedly, ten times or more. The chain couples TRBV6-5 to TRBJ2-3; no definite D call. The CDR3 extends over 14 amino acids. With 3 bases removed from V and 0 bases from J, the gap between germline ends came to 7 bases. Germline CDR1 and CDR2: MNHEY and SVGAGI. In nucleotides, the CDR3 is TGTGCCAGCAGTTATCGGGCTAGCACAGATACGCAGTATTTT. Protein sequence: CASSYRASTDTQYF.

This clonotype was seen only a few times. The V and J genes are TRBV6-4 and TRBJ2-1, with D uncertain. The CDR3 spans 13 residues. The V gene lost 7 bases and the J gene lost 0 bases, with 7 bases spanning the gap. In germline, CDR1 is MRHNA, CDR2 SNTAGT. This CDR3 reads CASIESSYNEQFF. The DNA for the CDR3 is TGTGCCAGCATCGAGAGCTCCTACAATGAGCAGTTCTTC.

In its sample, this clonotype was seen a few times. V gene TRBV20-1 combines with J gene TRBJ2-2; a possible D gene is TRBD1 (6 bases). V dropped 5 bases and J dropped 4 bases, with 14 bases sitting between them. Germline CDR1 reads DFQATT; CDR2 reads SNEGSKA (reference sequence). The CDR3 consists of 14 residues. The DNA for the CDR3 is TGCAGTGCTGAACAGGGCGATAGCACCGGGGAGCTGTTTTTT. Protein product: CSAEQGDSTGELFF.

V gene TRBV6-1 combines with J gene TRBJ2-5; 7 bases match TRBD1. This CDR3 has 15 residues. Germline CDR1 is MNHNS and CDR2 is SASEGT. V lost 6 bases to trimming and J lost 4 bases; unmatched junction nucleotides: 11. The CDR3 loop is CASSSLGTVGETQYF. As DNA, the CDR3 is TGTGCCAGCAGCTCCCTCGGGACAGTCGGAGAGACCCAGTACTTC.

The chain is built from TRBV28 and TRBJ2-7; D might be TRBD1 or TRBD2, each matching 5 bases. The ends were cut back, 4 bases at V and 0 bases at J, with 13 bases in the middle. CDR1 and CDR2 (germline): MDHEN, SYDVKM. The CDR3 consists of 15 residues. The CDR3 nucleotides are TGTGCCAGCAGTTCACCGGGGCCCAGCTCCTACGAGCAGTACGTC. Translated, it gives CASSSPGPSSYEQYV.

V is TRBV5-1 and J is TRBJ2-5; TRBD1 aligns across 12 bases. J lost 4 bases, V lost 4 bases, and 8 bases had no gene match. Germline V gene data show CDR1 as SGHRS and CDR2 as YFSETQ. The CDR3 extends over 16 amino acids. The CDR3 loop reads CASSTRDRGQGETQYF. Written as DNA, the CDR3 is TGCGCCAGCAGCACACGGGACAGGGGGCAAGGAGAGACCCAGTACTTC.

The V and J genes are TRBV12-3 or TRBV12-4 and TRBJ1-1, with TRBD1 matching over 8 bases. V trimming: 4 bases; J trimming: 10 bases; junction bases outside the gene matches: 20. CDR3 length equals 17 residues. The CDR3 DNA is TGTGCCAGCAGTTCCGTCCCGGGACAGGCCCCACCCCTTGGAGCTTTCTTT. It specifies CASSSVPGQAPPLGAFF.

The CDR3 DNA reads as TGTGCCAGCAGCGGCTCGACTAGCGAGAGCACAGATACGCAGTATTTT. Protein: CASSGSTSESTDTQYF. The chain recombines TRBV9 with TRBJ2-3, with 8 bases that match TRBD2. The CDR3 sequence is 16 residues long. V shed 3 bases and J 0 bases; nucleotides not matched to a gene: 6. Germline values: CDR1 SGDLS, CDR2 YYNGEE.

The CDR3 DNA reads TGCGCCAGCAGCGAGGGTGACGGGAGGGCCAAGGATACGCAGTATTTT. Amino acid sequence: CASSEGDGRAKDTQYF. The chain employs TRBV5-1 and TRBJ2-3, with 8 positions matching TRBD2. Germline lookup yields CDR1 SGHRS and CDR2 YFSETQ. Unmatched junction bases numbered 13, after V lost 4 bases and J lost 6 bases. This CDR3 has 16 amino acids.

The rearrangement joins TRBV5-1 to TRBJ2-3, with 7 bases fitting TRBD2. This CDR3 comprises 17 residues. CDR1 is SGHRS and CDR2 is YFSETQ in the germline V gene. Germline trimming cut 0 bases from V and 2 bases from J; bases unmatched to any gene: 9. The CDR3 is CASSLEGGSVFTDTQYF. DNA for the CDR3: TGCGCCAGCAGCTTGGAGGGCGGGAGCGTATTCACAGATACGCAGTATTTT.

There are a few counts of this clonotype. The chain couples TRBV4-1 to TRBJ2-5; the D is unclear. The V and J ends lost 1 base and 1 base respectively, with 10 bases between them. Germline CDR1 reads MGHRA; CDR2 reads YSYEKL. CDR3 size: 15 residues. The CDR3 DNA sequence: TGCGCCAGCAGCCAAGCCGTTCAATTCCAAGAGACCCAGTACTTC. This codes for CASSQAVQFQETQYF.

V and J are TRBV5-1 and TRBJ1-4; D unclear. The germline CDR1 and CDR2 sequences are SGHRS and YFSETQ. This CDR3 spans 15 amino acids. The V end lost 0 bases, the J end lost 7 bases, and 13 bases lay between the germline ends. CDR3 region: CASSLAPQAGEKLFF. The CDR3 DNA sequence: TGCGCCAGCAGCTTGGCCCCGCAGGCAGGTGAAAAACTGTTTTTT.

The V gene is TRBV5-1, the J gene TRBJ2-1; D is perhaps TRBD1 or TRBD2 (5 bases each). Germline CDR1 and CDR2: SGHRS and YFSETQ. V gave up 0 bases and J gave up 5 bases, with 9 bases separating them. This CDR3 contains 14 residues. CDR3 protein: CASSLDWGNNEQFF. In DNA, the CDR3 is TGCGCCAGCAGCTTGGATTGGGGGAACAATGAGCAGTTCTTC.

This chain connects TRBV7-6 to TRBJ1-2; the D is unclear. Germline CDR1 reads SGHVS; CDR2 reads FNYEAQ. With 4 bases removed from V and 4 bases from J, the gap between germline ends came to 16 bases. The CDR3 extends over 15 amino acids. CDR3 in DNA: TGTGCCAGCAGCTCCTCCGTATTACGGGTCTATGGCTACACCTTC. As protein: CASSSSVLRVYGYTF.

The V call is TRBV29-1, the J call TRBJ2-1; D is unclear. V was trimmed by 7 bases and J by 8 bases, leaving 12 bases between them. The CDR3 is made up of 11 amino acids. From germline, CDR1 is SQVTM and CDR2 ANQGSEA. The CDR3 is CSAAPGHEQFF. CDR3 nucleotides: TGCAGCGCAGCCCCAGGTCATGAGCAGTTCTTC.

This clonotype was observed a few times. The rearrangement joins TRBV4-2 to TRBJ2-1; D gene uncertain. CDR3 length equals 16 residues. The V end was cut by 0 bases, the J end by 2 bases, with 11 bases between. CDR1 LGHNA and CDR2 YNFKEQ come from the germline V gene. In DNA, the CDR3 is TGTGCCAGCAGCCAAGATTGGGCTGTAACCTACAATGAGCAGTTCTTC. Amino acid sequence: CASSQDWAVTYNEQFF.

The chain links TRBV2 to TRBJ2-3, with 7 bases identical to TRBD1. V was clipped by 6 bases and J by 2 bases; unmatched bases: 14. The CDR3 totals 17 residues. Germline V gives CDR1 SNHLY, CDR2 FYNNEI. The CDR3 nucleotides are TGTGCCAGCAGCTTCGACACCCGGGACAGTACCACAGATACGCAGTATTTT. Translated: CASSFDTRDSTTDTQYF.

V usage is TRBV7-8 and J usage is TRBJ2-1, with 12 bases fitting TRBD2. Germline assignment: CDR1 SGHVS and CDR2 FQNEAQ. Trimming removed 1 base from V and 5 bases from J; junction bases left unmatched: 6. The CDR3 spans 17 residues. The CDR3 sequence is CASSLGLLAGGHNEQFF. CDR3 nucleotide sequence: TGTGCCAGCAGCTTAGGTTTACTAGCGGGAGGACACAATGAGCAGTTCTTC.

This clonotype was detected only a few times. This chain connects TRBV12-3 or TRBV12-4 to TRBJ2-7; D is uncertain. V lost 5 bases to trimming and J lost 4 bases, with 9 bases between them. The CDR3 consists of 12 residues. CDR3 coding DNA: TGTGCCAGCAGTGCTACCGTTTACGAGCAGTACTTC. Translated, it gives CASSATVYEQYF.

V gene TRBV4-1 combines with J gene TRBJ2-7; TRBD2 matches at 10 bases. Germline V gene sequence: CDR1 MGHRA, CDR2 YSYEKL. J gave up 3 bases and V 0 bases, and 5 bases lay outside the gene matches. The CDR3 runs 16 residues. In nucleotides, the CDR3 is TGCGCCAGCAGCCAAGAAAAAGCGGGGGGGCTCTACGAGCAGTACGTC. It yields the protein CASSQEKAGGLYEQYV.

The gene calls are TRBV7-9 and TRBJ2-5; 10 positions match TRBD2. J was trimmed by 6 bases and V by 7 bases; bases with no gene match: 11. This CDR3 has 15 amino acids. CDR1 is SEHNR, CDR2 FQNEAQ, per germline (reference sequence). This CDR3 reads CASTRSGGALKTQYF. CDR3 nucleotide sequence: TGTGCCAGCACCCGGAGCGGGGGGGCCCTGAAGACCCAGTACTTC.

The table lists this clonotype with many counts. The chain couples TRBV29-1 to TRBJ1-4; possibly TRBD1 for D (6 bases). Germline lookup yields CDR1 SQVTM and CDR2 ANQGSEA. The CDR3 extends over 13 amino acids. V lost 4 bases, J lost 7 bases, and 13 bases lay in between. CDR3 loop: CSVVWGRGEKLFF. In nucleotides, the CDR3 is TGCAGCGTTGTGTGGGGCAGGGGTGAAAAACTGTTTTTT.

This clonotype was counted ten times or more. This sequence joins TRBV5-1 and TRBJ2-2; the D gene is possibly TRBD1 (6 bases). The CDR3 has 16 residues. With 0 bases removed from V and 2 bases from J, the gap between germline ends came to 11 bases. Germline assignment: CDR1 SGHRS and CDR2 YFSETQ. The CDR3 bases are TGCGCCAGCAGCTTGGGACTGACAGGAAACACCGGGGAGCTGTTTTTT. Protein product: CASSLGLTGNTGELFF.

This clonotype was observed a handful of times. This sequence joins TRBV5-1 and TRBJ1-1; D ambiguous. The germline V and J ends were trimmed by 3 bases and 3 bases, with 12 bases remaining between them. The CDR3 extends over 14 amino acids. Germline CDR1 SGHRS, CDR2 YFSETQ. The CDR3 is CASSSAPEDTEAFF. CDR3 nucleotides: TGCGCCAGCAGCTCGGCACCTGAGGACACTGAAGCTTTCTTT.

The chain combines TRBV20-1 with TRBJ2-7; the match to TRBD2 covers 9 bases. This CDR3 has 14 residues. Germline CDR1 is DFQATT and CDR2 is SNEGSKA (reference sequence). The J segment lost 4 bases and the V segment lost 6 bases, leaving 10 bases of the junction unmatched. The CDR3 DNA follows: TGCAGTGCCCGCCGGCTAGCGGGATCTTACGAGCAGTACTTC. As protein: CSARRLAGSYEQYF.

The chain recombines TRBV5-1 with TRBJ1-6; no reliable D call. V lost 0 bases and J lost 9, with 7 bases in between. The CDR3 consists of 13 residues. Germline V CDR1 and CDR2: SGHRS, YFSETQ. The CDR3 sequence is CASSLESFSPLHF. The CDR3 DNA reads as TGCGCCAGCAGCTTGGAAAGTTTTTCACCCCTCCACTTT.

This clonotype was recorded a few times. The chain uses TRBV20-1 and TRBJ2-5; D gene unclear. The length of the CDR3 is 13 residues. Germline V lookup: CDR1 DFQATT, CDR2 SNEGSKA (reference sequence). V was pared by 5 bases and J by 2 bases, with 12 bases between. This CDR3 reads CSAPPAGQETQYF. In DNA form, the CDR3 reads TGCAGTGCTCCCCCAGCCGGTCAAGAGACCCAGTACTTC.